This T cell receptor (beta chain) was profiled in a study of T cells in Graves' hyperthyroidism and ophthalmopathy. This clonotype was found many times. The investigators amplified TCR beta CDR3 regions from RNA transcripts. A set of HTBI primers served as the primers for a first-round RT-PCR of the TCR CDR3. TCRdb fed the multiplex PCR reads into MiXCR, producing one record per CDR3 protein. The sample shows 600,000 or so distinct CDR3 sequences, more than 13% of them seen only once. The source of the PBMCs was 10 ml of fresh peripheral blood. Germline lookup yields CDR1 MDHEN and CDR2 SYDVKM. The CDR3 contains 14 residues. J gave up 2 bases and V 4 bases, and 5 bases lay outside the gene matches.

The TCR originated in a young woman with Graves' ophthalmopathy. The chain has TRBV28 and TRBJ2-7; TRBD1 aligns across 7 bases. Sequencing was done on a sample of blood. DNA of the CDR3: TGTGCCAGCAGTTCCGGGACAGAAGCCTACGAGCAGTACTTC. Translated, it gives CASSSGTEAYEQYF.